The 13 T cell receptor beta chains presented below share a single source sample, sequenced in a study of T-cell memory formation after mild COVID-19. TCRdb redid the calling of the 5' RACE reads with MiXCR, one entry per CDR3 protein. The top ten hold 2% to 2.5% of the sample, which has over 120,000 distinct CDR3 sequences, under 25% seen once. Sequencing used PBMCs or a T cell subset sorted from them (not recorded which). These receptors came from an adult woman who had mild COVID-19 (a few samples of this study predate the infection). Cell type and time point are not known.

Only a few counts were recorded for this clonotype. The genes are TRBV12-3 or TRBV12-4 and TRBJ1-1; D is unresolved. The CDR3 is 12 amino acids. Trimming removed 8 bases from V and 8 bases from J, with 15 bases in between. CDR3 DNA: TGTGCCAGCCGAGCTGAAGGTTCCGAAGCTTTCTTT. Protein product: CASRAEGSEAFF.

CDR3 in amino acids: CASSLDGGSNQPQHF. The CDR3 DNA reads as TGTGCCAGCAGCTTAGATGGGGGTAGCAATCAGCCCCAGCATTTT. The gene calls are TRBV7-2 and TRBJ1-5; D perhaps matches TRBD1 (5 bases). The CDR3 is 15 residues long. CDR1 and CDR2 (germline): SGHTA, FQGNSA. Trimming left V 1 base short and J 0 bases short, with 7 bases between. Full variable domain (outside the CDR3, taken from reference TRBV7-2 and TRBJ1-5): GAGVSQSPSNKVTEKGKDVELRCDPISGHTALYWYRQSLGQGLEFLIYFQGNSAPDKSGLPSDRFSAERTGGSVSTLTIQRTQQEDSAVYLCASSLDGGSNQPQHFGDGTRLSIL.

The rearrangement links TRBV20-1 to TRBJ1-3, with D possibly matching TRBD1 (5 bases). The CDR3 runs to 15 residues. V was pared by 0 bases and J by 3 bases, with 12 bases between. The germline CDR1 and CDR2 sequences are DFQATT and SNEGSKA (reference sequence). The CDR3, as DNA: TGCAGTGCTAGAGATCAGGGATTGGGTGGAAACACCATATATTTT. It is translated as CSARDQGLGGNTIYF.

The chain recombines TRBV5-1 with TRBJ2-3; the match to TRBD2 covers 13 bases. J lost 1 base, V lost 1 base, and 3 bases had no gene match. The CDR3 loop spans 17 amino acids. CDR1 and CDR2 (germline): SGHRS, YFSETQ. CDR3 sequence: CASSLTSGRGGTDTQYF. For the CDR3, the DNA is TGCGCCAGCAGCTTGACTAGCGGGAGGGGAGGCACAGATACGCAGTATTTT.

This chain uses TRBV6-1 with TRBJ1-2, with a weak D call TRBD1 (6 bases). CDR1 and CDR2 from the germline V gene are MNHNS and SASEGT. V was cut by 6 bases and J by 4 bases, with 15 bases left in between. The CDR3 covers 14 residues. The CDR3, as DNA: TGTGCCAGCAGCGAGACCGGGACATTCTATGGCTACACCTTC. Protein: CASSETGTFYGYTF.

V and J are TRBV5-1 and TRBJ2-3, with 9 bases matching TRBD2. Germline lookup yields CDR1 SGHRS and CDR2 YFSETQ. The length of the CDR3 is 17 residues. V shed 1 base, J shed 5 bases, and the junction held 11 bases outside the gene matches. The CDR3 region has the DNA TGCGCCAGCAGCTTGAGGGGCGGGAGGGCCGAAGAAGATACGCAGTATTTT. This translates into CASSLRGGRAEEDTQYF.

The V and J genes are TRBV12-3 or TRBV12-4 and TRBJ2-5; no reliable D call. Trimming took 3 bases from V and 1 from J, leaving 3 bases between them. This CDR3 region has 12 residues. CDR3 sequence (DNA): TGTGCCAGCAGTTTTGTCCAAGAGACCCAGTACTTC. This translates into CASSFVQETQYF.

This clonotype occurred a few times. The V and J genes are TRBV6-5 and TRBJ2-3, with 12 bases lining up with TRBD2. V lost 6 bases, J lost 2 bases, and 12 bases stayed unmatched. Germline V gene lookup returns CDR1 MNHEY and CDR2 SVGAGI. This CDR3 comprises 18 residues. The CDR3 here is CASSWTSGVHRSTDTQYF. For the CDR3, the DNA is TGTGCCAGCAGCTGGACTAGCGGGGTCCATCGATCCACAGATACGCAGTATTTT.

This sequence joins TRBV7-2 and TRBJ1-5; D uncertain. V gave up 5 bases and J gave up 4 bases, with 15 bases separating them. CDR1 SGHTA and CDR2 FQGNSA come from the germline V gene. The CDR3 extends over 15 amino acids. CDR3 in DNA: TGTGCCAGCAGCCTTCATAGGTCGGCGAATCAGCCCCAGCATTTT. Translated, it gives CASSLHRSANQPQHF.

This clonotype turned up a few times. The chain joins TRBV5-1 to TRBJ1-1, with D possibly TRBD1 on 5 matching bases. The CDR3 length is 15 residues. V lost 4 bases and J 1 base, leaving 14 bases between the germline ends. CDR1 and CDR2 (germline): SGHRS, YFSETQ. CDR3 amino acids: CASSVSTDKNTEAFF. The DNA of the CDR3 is TGCGCCAGCAGCGTCTCCACGGACAAGAACACTGAAGCTTTCTTT.

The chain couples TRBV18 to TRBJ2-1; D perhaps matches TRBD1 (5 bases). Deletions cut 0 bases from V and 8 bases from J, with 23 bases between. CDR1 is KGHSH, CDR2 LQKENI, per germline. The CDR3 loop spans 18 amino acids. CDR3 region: CASSPPGLMGPRRHEQFF. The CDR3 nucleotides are TGTGCCAGCTCACCACCGGGCTTGATGGGGCCCCGTAGGCATGAGCAGTTCTTC.

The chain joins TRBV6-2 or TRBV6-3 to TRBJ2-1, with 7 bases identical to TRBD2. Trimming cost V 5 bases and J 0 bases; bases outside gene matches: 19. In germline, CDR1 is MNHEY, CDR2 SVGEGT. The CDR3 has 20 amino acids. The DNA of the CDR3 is TGTGCCAGCAGTCTGACCCCCCCGAGCGGGACCGGGAGCTCCTACAATGAGCAGTTCTTC. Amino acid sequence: CASSLTPPSGTGSSYNEQFF.

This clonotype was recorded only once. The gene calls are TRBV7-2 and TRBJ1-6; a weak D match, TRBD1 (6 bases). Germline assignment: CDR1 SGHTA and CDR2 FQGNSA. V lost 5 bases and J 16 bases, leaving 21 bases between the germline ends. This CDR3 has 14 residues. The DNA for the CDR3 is TGTGCCAGCAGCCCAGCCAGGGGTCAGTACCCACTCCACTTT. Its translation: CASSPARGQYPLHF.